This T cell receptor beta chain was observed in a study of blood T cell repertoires in COVID-19. Background on the study: T cells, B-cell-depleted T cells, or PBMCs provided the cDNA or gDNA that served as material.

Germline lookup yields CDR1 MNHEY and CDR2 SVGAGI. Trimming stripped 2 bases from V and 1 base from J, with 9 bases between. This CDR3 region has 16 residues. The authors' processing: Reference gene primer amplification gave nucleated cell count estimates. This table comes from immunoSEQ multiplex PCR, and its TCRdb copy is limited to in-frame clones, with some not included. The V and J calls and clone size come from that table; D and trimming were worked out from the DNA. Among around 300,000 clones listed, roughly 90% were seen once. This clone has a handful of counts. V is TRBV6-5 and J is TRBJ2-6; D is unresolved. Sequencing was performed on PBMCs or T cells enriched from blood (not recorded which). The receptor was isolated from a woman aged 45-65 years who had recovered from COVID-19. CDR3 region: CASSYGPGSGANVLTF. CDR3 DNA sequence: TGTGCCAGCAGTTACGGTCCAGGATCTGGGGCCAACGTCCTGACTTTC.